This T cell receptor beta chain was observed in a study of post-analysis software for immune sequencing data. Regarding the study as a whole: Controls' normalized Chao1 diversity significantly exceeded that of multiple sclerosis patients. Higher frequency in patients than in controls was seen for five TRBV segments, with TRBV5-6, TRBV5-1 and TRBV20-1 among them.

In this sample, this clonotype turned up a few times. Its target is unknown. The CDR3 extends over 15 amino acids. CDR1 MNHNS and CDR2 SASEGT come from the germline V gene. Trimming took off 2 bases at V and 4 bases at J, with 9 bases between the two ends. Unique-molecular-identifier-tagged TCR beta cDNA libraries were used. Input populations of about 0.85 to 11 million T cells gave rise to around 480,000 cDNA molecules. TCRdb passed the PCR reads through MiXCR, listing each CDR3 protein once. The sample comprises about 460,000 distinct CDR3 sequences, around 40% of which are singletons, and about 12% rests with the top ten.

Sample: blood. V gene TRBV6-1 combines with J gene TRBJ2-6; D ambiguous. This TCR was recovered from a girl under 18 with multiple sclerosis. The CDR3 DNA reads TGTGCCAGCAGTGAATCGGAGTCCGGGGCCAACGTCCTGACTTTC. It translates to CASSESESGANVLTF.